A selection of T cell receptor beta chains follows, all from one sample in a study of STAT3 mutations in large granular lymphocyte leukemia. The repertoire was sequenced with immunoSEQ multiplex PCR; TCRdb's copy has only in-frame clones and lacks some. The sample holds roughly 40,000 clones, 70% to 90% seen once. The sample consisted of PBMCs. The receptors here all came from a human donor with T large granular lymphocyte leukemia. Some clones in this sample may be carry-over from other donors' samples. CDR3s include the opening cysteine and the closing phenylalanine or tryptophan. A D gene is named only where the DNA matches it firmly. Clone size, where shown, is once, few, many, or a class for clones that have expanded.

DNA: TGTGCCAGCAGCTTCTGGACAGGGGAGGCCAGCAATCAGCCCCAGCATTTT
CDR3: CASSFWTGEASNQPQHF
D: TRBD1
J: TRBJ1-5
size: -
V: TRBV5-6

DNA: TGTGCCAGCAGTTACTCGACTAGCGGGGTAGGAGAGACCCAGTACTTC
CDR3: CASSYSTSGVGETQYF
D: TRBD2
J: TRBJ2-5
size: -
V: TRBV6-5

DNA: TGTGCCAGCAATAGCGGGCTCTCCTACAATGAGCAGTTCTTC
CDR3: CASNSGLSYNEQFF
D: TRBD2
J: TRBJ2-1
size: -
V: TRBV6-1

DNA: TGCGCCAGCAGCTTGAACAGGGGAAATGAGCAGTTCTTC
CDR3: CASSLNRGNEQFF
D: TRBD1
J: TRBJ2-1
size: -
V: TRBV5-1

DNA: TGTGCCAGCAGGTCAGGGAACACTGAAGCTTTCTTT
CDR3: CASRSGNTEAFF
D: -
J: TRBJ1-1
size: once
V: TRBV5-4

DNA: TGTGCCAGCAGCACCGGAGGAGGGGAAAAACTGTTTTTT
CDR3: CASSTGGGEKLFF
D: -
J: TRBJ1-4
size: -
V: TRBV7-2

DNA: TGTGCCACCAGCAGGCTGGGGGTCGACAATCAGCCCCAGCATTTT
CDR3: CATSRLGVDNQPQHF
D: -
J: TRBJ1-5
size: -
V: TRBV15

DNA: TGTGCCAGCAGCTTAAGGGGGGATAATGAAAAACTGTTTTTT
CDR3: CASSLRGDNEKLFF
D: -
J: TRBJ1-4
size: few
V: TRBV5-5

DNA: TGTGCCAGCTCACCACCGGGACAGGGACCGAACACCGGGGAGCTGTTTTTT
CDR3: CASSPPGQGPNTGELFF
D: TRBD1
J: TRBJ2-2
size: -
V: TRBV18

DNA: TGTGCCAGCTCACAGGGAGTCACAGATACGCAGTATTTT
CDR3: CASSQGVTDTQYF
D: -
J: TRBJ2-3
size: -
V: TRBV18

DNA: TGTGCCAGCAGTCCCGTAGGGGATGAAAAACTGTTTTTT
CDR3: CASSPVGDEKLFF
D: -
J: TRBJ1-4
size: -
V: TRBV25-1

DNA: TGCAGCGTTGCCGAGGGGACTGAAGCTTTCTTT
CDR3: CSVAEGTEAFF
D: -
J: TRBJ1-1
size: -
V: TRBV29-1

DNA: TGTGCCAGCAGCTTAGCGCTCCGTTTAGGGACTGAAGCTTTCTTT
CDR3: CASSLALRLGTEAFF
D: -
J: TRBJ1-1
size: -
V: TRBV7-2

DNA: TGTGCCAGCAGTGACGGGGGACAGACTCAGCCCCAGCATTTT
CDR3: CASSDGGQTQPQHF
D: TRBD1
J: TRBJ1-5
size: -
V: TRBV2

DNA: TGTGCCAGCAGTGAAATGGGGGGAGAGACCCAGTACTTC
CDR3: CASSEMGGETQYF
D: -
J: TRBJ2-5
size: few
V: TRBV25-1

DNA: TGTGCCAGCAGCCCCCAACCCATAAGTGATGAGCAGTACTTC
CDR3: CASSPQPISDEQYF
D: -
J: TRBJ2-7
size: -
V: TRBV27

DNA: TGTGCCAGCAGCTTGGGAGCAGGGTTCAATCAGCCCCAGCATTTT
CDR3: CASSLGAGFNQPQHF
D: -
J: TRBJ1-5
size: few
V: TRBV5-5

DNA: TGTGCCAGCTCACCCCCTGCGGGGCCTGAAGCTTTCTTT
CDR3: CASSPPAGPEAFF
D: -
J: TRBJ1-1
size: -
V: TRBV18

DNA: TGCGCCAGCAGCCAAGACCTACAGGGGGATGAAAAACTGTTTTTT
CDR3: CASSQDLQGDEKLFF
D: TRBD1
J: TRBJ1-4
size: -
V: TRBV4-3

DNA: TGTGCCAGCAGCTTGGCCGGCAGTTCTACCGCTGAAGCTTTCTTT
CDR3: CASSLAGSSTAEAFF
D: -
J: TRBJ1-1
size: -
V: TRBV5-5

DNA: TGTGCCAGCTCACCACTCGATAATTCACCCCTCCACTTT
CDR3: CASSPLDNSPLHF
D: -
J: TRBJ1-6
size: -
V: TRBV18

DNA: TGTGCCACCAGCAGAGAGGGGGCAGGAGGCTACACCTTC
CDR3: CATSREGAGGYTF
D: -
J: TRBJ1-2
size: -
V: TRBV15

DNA: TGCGCCAGCACTCTTGACAGCTTTAATGAAAAACTGTTTTTT
CDR3: CASTLDSFNEKLFF
D: -
J: TRBJ1-4
size: -
V: TRBV5-1

DNA: TGTGCCAGCAGCTTTTTCCGGGGCGGGCAGCCCCAGCATTTT
CDR3: CASSFFRGGQPQHF
D: -
J: TRBJ1-5
size: -
V: TRBV5-6

DNA: TGTGCCAGCAGCTTAGCAAGCAATCAGCCCCAGCATTTT
CDR3: CASSLASNQPQHF
D: -
J: TRBJ1-5
size: -
V: TRBV7-9

DNA: TGTGCCAGCAGTCGGGACGCGGGACCCTCCTACGAGCAGTACTTC
CDR3: CASSRDAGPSYEQYF
D: -
J: TRBJ2-7
size: once
V: TRBV6-4

DNA: TGTGCCACCAGCACAACCCTACAGGCGCGTGGAGAAAAACTGTTTTTT
CDR3: CATSTTLQARGEKLFF
D: -
J: TRBJ1-4
size: once
V: TRBV15

DNA: TGTGCCAGCTCGTCGTGGACAGATACGCAGTATTTT
CDR3: CASSSWTDTQYF
D: -
J: TRBJ2-3
size: -
V: TRBV5-4

DNA: TGTGCCATCAGTCACACGGGGAGATCTGGGGCCAACGTCCTGACTTTC
CDR3: CAISHTGRSGANVLTF
D: -
J: TRBJ2-6
size: -
V: TRBV10-3

DNA: TGTGCCAGCTCACGCGTAGGTTACCGGTTGTTCTCTGGGGCCAACGTCCTGACTTTC
CDR3: CASSRVGYRLFSGANVLTF
D: -
J: TRBJ2-6
size: once
V: TRBV18

DNA: TGCAGCGCCGTAGACAGGAAAAGCACTGAAGCTTTCTTT
CDR3: CSAVDRKSTEAFF
D: -
J: TRBJ1-1
size: -
V: TRBV29-1

DNA: TGTGCCAGCAGTCAATCGTTTGGGACTAACAATGAGCAGTTCTTC
CDR3: CASSQSFGTNNEQFF
D: TRBD2
J: TRBJ2-1
size: -
V: TRBV6-5

DNA: TGTGCCAGCAGTTACCCTGACAGGGACAATCAGCCCCAGCATTTT
CDR3: CASSYPDRDNQPQHF
D: TRBD1
J: TRBJ1-5
size: -
V: TRBV6-6

DNA: TGTGCCAGCTCACCAGTTGCAGGGGCAACTAATGAAAAACTGTTTTTT
CDR3: CASSPVAGATNEKLFF
D: -
J: TRBJ1-4
size: -
V: TRBV18

DNA: TGTGCCAGCAGCTCTCCTAGCGGGGGGGCCCGTCGCACAGATACGCAGTATTTT
CDR3: CASSSPSGGARRTDTQYF
D: TRBD2
J: TRBJ2-3
size: -
V: TRBV7-9

DNA: TGTGCCAGCAGTAAACTAGCGGGGGGGCCCCGTGAGACCCAGTACTTC
CDR3: CASSKLAGGPRETQYF
D: TRBD2
J: TRBJ2-5
size: -
V: TRBV28

DNA: TGTGCCAGCAGCGCACGACAGGGCGTCACTGAAGCTTTCTTT
CDR3: CASSARQGVTEAFF
D: TRBD1
J: TRBJ1-1
size: -
V: TRBV13

DNA: TGTGCCAGCAACCGGGACGGCGGTCTCGAAAAACTGTTTTTT
CDR3: CASNRDGGLEKLFF
D: -
J: TRBJ1-4
size: -
V: TRBV6-1

DNA: TGTGCCAGCAGCTTCACGAAGACGAACACTGAAGCTTTCTTT
CDR3: CASSFTKTNTEAFF
D: -
J: TRBJ1-1
size: -
V: TRBV5-4

DNA: TGTGCCAGCTCACCATTAGTCGTCCAGGGTGGCACAGATACGCAGTATTTT
CDR3: CASSPLVVQGGTDTQYF
D: -
J: TRBJ2-3
size: -
V: TRBV18

DNA: TGTGCCAGCTCACCACAAGGACTAGTCACAGATACGCAGTATTTT
CDR3: CASSPQGLVTDTQYF
D: TRBD2
J: TRBJ2-3
size: -
V: TRBV18

DNA: TGTGCCAGCAGTTACTCGCTAGCAGGCACAGATACGCAGTATTTT
CDR3: CASSYSLAGTDTQYF
D: -
J: TRBJ2-3
size: -
V: TRBV6-5

DNA: TGTGCCAGCAGCGTAGTTTGGGGCACTGAAGCTTTCTTT
CDR3: CASSVVWGTEAFF
D: -
J: TRBJ1-1
size: -
V: TRBV9

DNA: TGTGCCAGCTCAAGCGGACAGGGTGGGACTGGAAACACCATATATTTT
CDR3: CASSSGQGGTGNTIYF
D: TRBD1
J: TRBJ1-3
size: -
V: TRBV18

DNA: TGTGCCAGCAGTGATCAGGGAGAGAACACTGAAGCTTTCTTT
CDR3: CASSDQGENTEAFF
D: -
J: TRBJ1-1
size: few
V: TRBV2

DNA: TGTGCCAGCAGTGAATCGGGACTAGCGGGGAAAGGGGCCCGCTACGAGCAGTACTTC
CDR3: CASSESGLAGKGARYEQYF
D: TRBD2
J: TRBJ2-7
size: -
V: TRBV28

DNA: TGTGCCAGCAGTACCGCCCCGGCCTACGAGCAGTACTTC
CDR3: CASSTAPAYEQYF
D: -
J: TRBJ2-7
size: -
V: TRBV27

DNA: TGTGCCAGCAGCTCGGGGACTAGGGGGCGGGATACGCAGTATTTT
CDR3: CASSSGTRGRDTQYF
D: -
J: TRBJ2-3
size: -
V: TRBV11-3

DNA: TGTGCCAGCAGCCTTCGACAGGGGTTTTTAACTGAAGCTTTCTTT
CDR3: CASSLRQGFLTEAFF
D: TRBD1
J: TRBJ1-1
size: -
V: TRBV14

DNA: TGTGCCAGCAGTTACTCCGGGACGACGGGGGATACGCAGTATTTT
CDR3: CASSYSGTTGDTQYF
D: -
J: TRBJ2-3
size: -
V: TRBV6-5

DNA: TGCGCCAGCAGCTTCCCGACAGCCGATAGCAATCAGCCCCAGCATTTT
CDR3: CASSFPTADSNQPQHF
D: -
J: TRBJ1-5
size: -
V: TRBV5-1

DNA: TGTGCCAGCAGCTTACGAGGGGCTGGGGCCAACGTCCTGACTTTC
CDR3: CASSLRGAGANVLTF
D: -
J: TRBJ2-6
size: -
V: TRBV5-6

DNA: TGTGCCAGCAGTATTGAGCTTTCTGGGGCCAACGTCCTGACTTTC
CDR3: CASSIELSGANVLTF
D: -
J: TRBJ2-6
size: -
V: TRBV6-1

DNA: TGTGCCTGGATCGGGTCTATTACCTCTGGAAACACCATATATTTT
CDR3: CAWIGSITSGNTIYF
D: -
J: TRBJ1-3
size: -
V: TRBV30

DNA: TGTGCCAGCAGCGCTAGTCGTTCGAACACCGGGGAGCTGTTTTTT
CDR3: CASSASRSNTGELFF
D: -
J: TRBJ2-2
size: -
V: TRBV9

DNA: TGTGCCAGCCCACAGGGCCTTCATTCACCCCTCCACTTT
CDR3: CASPQGLHSPLHF
D: -
J: TRBJ1-6
size: few
V: TRBV11-2

DNA: TGTGCCAGCGGTGTCGGGGAATACGAGCAGTACTTC
CDR3: CASGVGEYEQYF
D: -
J: TRBJ2-7
size: -
V: TRBV28